The 30 T cell receptor beta chains below come from one sample, sequenced in a study of cytomegalovirus exposure and HLA in healthy donors. The PCR used 60 Vbeta and 13 Jbeta primers. TCRdb's copy holds only in-frame clones and misses some; the assay was immunoSEQ multiplex PCR. The repertoire holds about 180,000 clones, with roughly 85% as singletons. Sequenced material: PBMCs. The source is a boy aged 2-15 years in good health and CMV-seronegative.

The V call is TRBV28, the J call TRBJ1-2; the D gene is possibly TRBD1 (5 bases). V gave up 3 bases and J gave up 4 bases, with 12 bases separating them. CDR1 and CDR2 from the germline V gene are MDHEN and SYDVKM. The CDR3 runs 14 residues. The CDR3 is CASSFPGSPYGYTF. The CDR3 DNA sequence: TGTGCCAGCAGTTTCCCAGGGTCCCCCTATGGCTACACCTTC.

The chain employs TRBV7-9 and TRBJ2-5, with a possible D match to TRBD1 (6 bases). The V and J ends lost 3 bases and 1 base respectively, with 15 bases between them. Germline CDR1 SEHNR, CDR2 FQNEAQ (reference sequence). This CDR3 is 16 amino acids long. In nucleotides, the CDR3 is TGTGCCAGCAGCTTCGGGGACATTCTTTTCCAAGAGACCCAGTACTTC. It codes for CASSFGDILFQETQYF.

This sequence joins TRBV19 and TRBJ2-3; D call uncertain. The CDR3 spans 14 residues. Germline-derived CDR1 and CDR2 are LNHDA and SQIVND (reference sequence). V lost 3 bases and J lost 2, with 9 bases in between. The CDR3 bases are TGTGCCAGTAGTATCCAGTTTAACACAGATACGCAGTATTTT. It codes for CASSIQFNTDTQYF. The full variable domain, completed using reference TRBV19 and TRBJ2-3, is DGGITQSPKYLFRKEGQNVTLSCEQNLNHDAMYWYRQDPGQGLRLIYYSQIVNDFQKGDIAEGYSVSREKKESFPLTVTSAQKNPTAFYLCASSIQFNTDTQYFGPGTRLTVL.

The chain links TRBV14 to TRBJ2-3; possibly TRBD1 for D (5 bases). CDR1 is SGHDN and CDR2 is FVKESK in the germline V gene. This CDR3 spans 15 amino acids. Trimming stripped 4 bases from V and 6 bases from J, with 17 bases between. Here the CDR3 DNA reads TGTGCCAGCAGCCCCTGGACATTGGGTGGGGATACGCAGTATTTT. This codes for CASSPWTLGGDTQYF.

This chain joins TRBV10-1 and TRBJ2-5; maybe TRBD1 (6 bases). The CDR3 is 14 amino acids. Germline V gives CDR1 WNHNN, CDR2 SYGVQD (reference sequence). V was clipped by 4 bases and J by 3 bases, with 12 bases between them. The CDR3 DNA is TGCGCCAGCAGTGCTTTGACAGGCGAAGAGACCCAGTACTTC. It codes for CASSALTGEETQYF.

This clone came up once. The V call is TRBV28, the J call TRBJ1-3, with D hard to call. V gave up 6 bases and J gave up 0 bases, with 12 bases separating them. CDR1 and CDR2 from the germline V gene are MDHEN and SYDVKM. The length of the CDR3 is 15 residues. Here the CDR3 DNA reads TGTGCCAGCAGCCGCGAGGCTGGCTCTGGAAACACCATATATTTT. It specifies CASSREAGSGNTIYF.

The J gene is TRBJ2-3, the V gene TRBV2; tentatively, D is TRBD2 (5 bases). In germline, CDR1 is SNHLY, CDR2 FYNNEI. Deletions cut 2 bases from V and 0 bases from J, with 6 bases between. There are 14 residues in the CDR3. The CDR3 nucleotides read TGTGCCAGCAGTGAAACTAGGAGCACAGATACGCAGTATTTT. Its protein is CASSETRSTDTQYF.

The table lists this clone with a few counts. The gene calls are TRBV19 and TRBJ2-3; TRBD1 is a possible D gene (5 bases). V shed 5 bases and J shed 2 bases, with 14 bases lying between them. The germline gives CDR1 LNHDA, CDR2 SQIVND (reference sequence). The CDR3 loop spans 15 amino acids. CDR3 region: CASSDEAGLTDTQYF. CDR3 bases: TGTGCCAGTAGTGACGAGGCAGGGCTCACAGATACGCAGTATTTT.

The chain carries TRBV28 and TRBJ2-3; a possible D gene is TRBD2 (5 bases). The germline V gene encodes CDR1 MDHEN and CDR2 SYDVKM. CDR3 length: 16 residues. V was pared by 6 bases and J by 3 bases, with 19 bases between. The chain's CDR3 is CASSPPGFFMTDTQYF. The CDR3 coding sequence is TGTGCCAGCAGCCCCCCGGGATTCTTCATGACAGATACGCAGTATTTT.

The chain links TRBV7-9 to TRBJ2-3, with 9 nucleotides matching TRBD2. Germline assignment: CDR1 SEHNR and CDR2 FQNEAQ (reference sequence). Losses at the gene ends were 5 bases for V and 5 bases for J; bases not matched to a gene: 11. The CDR3 is made up of 16 amino acids. CDR3 region: CASSQTSGLDVDTQYF. The DNA of the CDR3 is TGTGCCAGCAGCCAAACTAGCGGGTTAGACGTAGATACGCAGTATTTT.

About this clone itself: Other DNA sequences of this sample code for an identical CDR3. This rearrangement joins TRBV27 to TRBJ2-5; D is perhaps TRBD2 (5 bases). Germline assignment: CDR1 MNHEY and CDR2 SMNVEV (reference sequence). This CDR3 region has 16 residues. The V end lost 0 bases, the J end lost 1 base, and 12 bases lay between the germline ends. CDR3 sequence reads: CASSLSTDFLQETQYF. The CDR3 coding sequence is TGTGCCAGCAGTTTATCGACGGACTTCCTCCAAGAGACCCAGTACTTC.

This rearrangement joins TRBV6-5 to TRBJ2-1, with a tentative D call TRBD1 (5 bases). Germline CDR1 MNHEY, CDR2 SVGAGI. V gave up 6 bases and J gave up 4 bases, with 10 bases separating them. This CDR3 contains 13 residues. In DNA, the CDR3 is TGTGCCAGCAGCTACCGACAGTACAATGAGCAGTTCTTC. Translating gives CASSYRQYNEQFF.

The CDR3 reads CASSQEGGAGRNIQYF. CDR3 coding DNA: TGCGCCAGCAGCCAAGAGGGGGGGGCTGGGAGAAACATTCAGTACTTC. This sequence joins TRBV4-1 and TRBJ2-4; D perhaps matches TRBD2 (7 bases). In germline, CDR1 is MGHRA, CDR2 YSYEKL. V lost 0 bases, J lost 6 bases, and 15 bases lay in between. The CDR3 runs 16 residues.

V usage is TRBV6-5 and J usage is TRBJ2-1; tentative D call: TRBD2 (5 bases). Looked up from germline, CDR1 is MNHEY and CDR2 is SVGAGI. The V end was cut by 0 bases, the J end by 7 bases, with 7 bases between. The CDR3 spans 13 residues. The CDR3 spells CASSYSSGNEQFF. DNA of the CDR3: TGTGCCAGCAGTTACTCAAGCGGTAATGAGCAGTTCTTC.

The chain employs TRBV15 and TRBJ2-2, with D hard to call. Germline CDR1 and CDR2: LNHNV and YYDKDF (reference sequence). CDR3 length: 15 residues. The V end lost 0 bases, the J end lost 0 bases, and 5 bases lay between the germline ends. Here the CDR3 reads CATSREIANTGELFF. The CDR3 nucleotides read TGTGCCACCAGCAGAGAAATCGCGAACACCGGGGAGCTGTTTTTT.

This clone has more than one count but fewer than ten. V and J are TRBV6-1 and TRBJ2-1; TRBD2 aligns across 8 bases. CDR3 length: 14 amino acids. Germline CDR1 is MNHNS and CDR2 is SASEGT. V lost 7 bases and J lost 5; bases outside the gene matches: 7. CDR3 loop: CASTGGALDNEQFF. The CDR3 DNA is TGTGCCAGCACGGGGGGGGCGCTGGACAATGAGCAGTTCTTC.

The gene calls are TRBV5-1 and TRBJ1-6; 8 bases fit TRBD1. The CDR3 length is 16 residues. With V trimmed by 4 bases and J by 7 bases, 10 bases remained unmatched. CDR1 SGHRS and CDR2 YFSETQ come from the germline V gene. This chain's CDR3 is CASSRGPRTGNSPLHF. The CDR3 nucleotides are TGCGCCAGCAGCCGCGGTCCGCGGACAGGGAATTCACCCCTCCACTTT.

The chain uses TRBV19 and TRBJ2-4, with 9 bases identical to TRBD1. Unmatched junction bases numbered 9, after V lost 5 bases and J lost 4 bases. The germline gives CDR1 LNHDA, CDR2 SQIVND (reference sequence). The CDR3 extends over 16 amino acids. The CDR3 DNA is TGTGCCAGTAGTTCCCTCTACAGGGGGCTGAAAAACATTCAGTACTTC. Residues: CASSSLYRGLKNIQYF.

V is TRBV28 and J is TRBJ1-5, with D perhaps matching TRBD1 (6 bases). V was trimmed by 6 bases and J by 2 bases, leaving 17 bases between them. CDR3 length equals 16 residues. CDR1 and CDR2 from the germline V gene are MDHEN and SYDVKM. CDR3 bases: TGTGCCAGCAGCCCAAGCGGGGGGCTGGGCAATCAGCCCCAGCATTTT. The encoded protein is CASSPSGGLGNQPQHF.

The rearrangement links TRBV5-1 to TRBJ2-1, with 7 nucleotides matching TRBD1. CDR3 size: 17 residues. Per germline, CDR1 SGHRS and CDR2 YFSETQ. Trimming at V came to 4 bases and at J to 0 bases, leaving 10 bases not matched to a gene. CDR3 DNA sequence: TGCGCCAGCAGCCCAAAAGCACAGGGGATCTCCTACAATGAGCAGTTCTTC. Amino acid sequence: CASSPKAQGISYNEQFF.

The chain combines TRBV7-9 with TRBJ2-7, with 9 bases identical to TRBD1. Germline CDR1 reads SEHNR; CDR2 reads FQNEAQ (reference sequence). J was trimmed by 5 bases and V by 5 bases; bases with no gene match: 1. The CDR3 runs to 12 residues. The CDR3 DNA sequence: TGTGCCAGCAGCCGGACAGGGGACGAGCAGTACTTC. Protein sequence: CASSRTGDEQYF.

The V gene is TRBV4-1, the J gene TRBJ2-3; 10 nucleotides match TRBD2. The junction had 14 bases not matched to a gene; V was cut back by 4 bases and J by 10 bases. Germline-derived CDR1 and CDR2 are MGHRA and YSYEKL. CDR3 length equals 16 residues. The CDR3 loop is CASSPDTSGAVVAQYF. As DNA, the CDR3 is TGCGCCAGCAGCCCAGACACTAGCGGGGCTGTGGTCGCGCAGTATTTT.

The genes are TRBV11-2 and TRBJ2-5; 7 nucleotides line up with TRBD2. Germline values: CDR1 SGHAT, CDR2 FQNNGV. Trimming at V came to 4 bases and at J to 5 bases, leaving 7 bases not matched to a gene. CDR3 length equals 14 residues. As DNA, the CDR3 is TGTGCCAGCAGCTCCGGACTAGTCGGGGAGACCCAGTACTTC. It yields the protein CASSSGLVGETQYF.

The chain combines TRBV18 with TRBJ1-5; 9 bases match TRBD1. CDR3 length equals 14 residues. J lost 5 bases, V lost 3 bases, and 2 bases had no gene match. CDR1 is KGHSH, CDR2 LQKENI, per germline. This chain's CDR3 is CASSPRTGDQPQHF. The CDR3 DNA is TGTGCCAGCTCACCCAGGACAGGGGATCAGCCCCAGCATTTT.

The chain couples TRBV27 to TRBJ1-6, with D unclear. The V end was cut by 3 bases, the J end by 10 bases, with 10 bases between. This CDR3 is built from 13 residues. Germline-derived CDR1 and CDR2 are MNHEY and SMNVEV (reference sequence). This CDR3 is CASSFQTRSPLHF. The CDR3 DNA is TGTGCCAGCAGTTTCCAAACTCGGTCACCCCTCCACTTT.

This clone was seen a few times. This chain links TRBV15 with TRBJ2-5; D ambiguous. The V end was cut by 0 bases, the J end by 4 bases, with 9 bases between. Per germline, CDR1 LNHNV and CDR2 YYDKDF (reference sequence). This CDR3 region has 14 residues. The CDR3: CATSRDRVGETQYF. CDR3 DNA: TGTGCCACCAGCAGAGATCGGGTGGGAGAGACCCAGTACTTC.

The chain links TRBV7-9 to TRBJ2-7; 8 nucleotides agree with TRBD1. The CDR3 sequence is 15 residues long. Germline V gene lookup returns CDR1 SEHNR and CDR2 FQNEAQ (reference sequence). V shed 5 bases and J 7 bases; nucleotides not matched to a gene: 13. The CDR3 DNA reads as TGTGCCAGCAGCGGAGACAGGGGCCCTTTGGGGGAGCAGTACTTC. Protein sequence: CASSGDRGPLGEQYF.

This chain joins TRBV28 and TRBJ2-3; 7 bases map to TRBD2. V shed 6 bases, J shed 1 base, and the junction held 10 bases outside the gene matches. CDR3 length equals 16 residues. Germline values: CDR1 MDHEN, CDR2 SYDVKM. The CDR3: CASSSLTSHRTDTQYF. CDR3 sequence (DNA): TGTGCCAGCAGCTCCTTGACTAGCCACCGCACAGATACGCAGTATTTT.

The genes are TRBV5-1 and TRBJ2-3; 11 bases line up with TRBD2. CDR1 and CDR2 from the germline V gene are SGHRS and YFSETQ. This CDR3 has 15 residues. The V gene end was trimmed by 4 bases and the J gene end by 0 bases; junction bases not matched to a gene: 1. The CDR3 sequence is CASSRLAGSTDTQYF. The CDR3 coding sequence is TGCGCCAGCAGCCGACTAGCGGGAAGCACAGATACGCAGTATTTT.

The sample holds one count of this clone. The chain has TRBV5-1 and TRBJ1-4; 7 bases are a match to TRBD1. The CDR3 runs 14 residues. V trimming: 4 bases; J trimming: 8 bases; junction bases outside the gene matches: 8. CDR1 and CDR2 from the germline V gene are SGHRS and YFSETQ. The CDR3 protein is CASSPGTASEKLFF. CDR3 bases: TGCGCCAGCAGCCCCGGGACAGCCTCGGAAAAACTGTTTTTT.